A selection of T cell receptor beta chains follows, all from one sample in a study of blood T cell repertoires in COVID-19. Sequencing used immunoSEQ multiplex PCR; TCRdb keeps in-frame clones, though not all of them. The data contain roughly 30,000 clones, approximately 85% of them singletons. Sequences were obtained from peripheral blood. Receptors originate from a man aged 55-75 years with active COVID-19. CDR3s include the opening cysteine and the closing phenylalanine or tryptophan. The D gene is left open where the match is weak. Part of the rows lack a size; the others show once, few, many or a class for expanded clones.

D gene	clone size	V gene	J gene	CDR3 DNA	CDR3 protein
TRBD1	once	TRBV9	TRBJ2-7	TGTGCCAGCAGCACAGGGACAGGGGGCTTCTACGAGCAGTACTTC	CASSTGTGGFYEQYF
TRBD2	NA	TRBV18	TRBJ2-1	TGTGCCAGCTCACCACCTGTTGGACTAGGGCCATACAATGAGCAGTTCTTC	CASSPPVGLGPYNEQFF
NA	NA	TRBV11-2	TRBJ1-6	TGTGCCAGCAGCTTATATCGCCCGGATATTCGAGGTTCACCCCTCCACTTT	CASSLYRPDIRGSPLHF
TRBD1	NA	TRBV27	TRBJ2-7	TGTGCCAGCAGTTTAGGGTATCGGGACAGGGGTCGGGACGAGCAGTACTTC	CASSLGYRDRGRDEQYF
NA	NA	TRBV19	TRBJ2-3	TGTGCCAGTGCGCGTGGACTACCAGGCACAGATACGCAGTATTTT	CASARGLPGTDTQYF
NA	NA	TRBV11-3	TRBJ2-1	TGTGCCAGCAAACGGGGTGGGCCAGGCTCCTACAATGAGCAGTTCTTC	CASKRGGPGSYNEQFF
TRBD1	NA	TRBV19	TRBJ2-6	TGTGCCAGTAGAAGACAGGGTTATGGGGCCAACGTCCTGACTTTC	CASRRQGYGANVLTF
NA	NA	TRBV14	TRBJ2-1	TGTGCCAGCAGCCCACGTCTCGGGATCTCCTACAATGAGCAGTTCTTC	CASSPRLGISYNEQFF
TRBD1	NA	TRBV7-9	TRBJ1-1	TGTGCCAGCAGCTTATCCGGGACAGGGGGGACTGAAGCTTTCTTT	CASSLSGTGGTEAFF
TRBD1	NA	TRBV5-4	TRBJ2-5	TGTGCCAGCAGCAACTTGGACAGGGCGAACCGAGAGACCCAGTACTTC	CASSNLDRANRETQYF
NA	once	TRBV5-4	TRBJ1-1	TGTGCCAGCAGCTTGATAGGGGCCGGTGGGACTGAAGCTTTCTTT	CASSLIGAGGTEAFF
NA	NA	TRBV11-3	TRBJ2-5	TGTGCCAGCAGCCAAAGGACGGGAGTGGCGGAGACCCAGTACTTC	CASSQRTGVAETQYF
NA	NA	TRBV28	TRBJ1-1	TGTGCCAGCAGTTTAATCACAACTATGAACACTGAAGCTTTCTTT	CASSLITTMNTEAFF
TRBD2	few	TRBV20-1	TRBJ2-3	TGCAGTGCTAGTCCTTCAATCCCTAGCGGGGTTTACACAGATACGCAGTATTTT	CSASPSIPSGVYTDTQYF
TRBD1	few	TRBV27	TRBJ2-2	TGTGCCAGCAGTAACAGGGGAAGCACCGGGGAGCTGTTTTTT	CASSNRGSTGELFF
NA	NA	TRBV5-8	TRBJ2-3	TGTGCCAGCAGCCGGCGGGGGCGGGATACGCAGTATTTT	CASSRRGRDTQYF
TRBD2	NA	TRBV27	TRBJ2-3	TGTGCCAGCAGTCTCATCTTAGCGGGACACGCAGATACGCAGTATTTT	CASSLILAGHADTQYF
NA	NA	TRBV27	TRBJ2-3	TGTGCCAGCAGTCCCCGACTAGGGATCACAGATACGCAGTATTTT	CASSPRLGITDTQYF
NA	once	TRBV28	TRBJ2-7	TGTGCCAGCAGTTTATCCAGGACTCTCCAATACGAGCAGTACTTC	CASSLSRTLQYEQYF
TRBD2	NA	TRBV7-2	TRBJ2-1	TGTGCCAGCAGCCAGACGGGGGGTACGGTTGAGCAGTTCTTC	CASSQTGGTVEQFF
TRBD1	NA	TRBV7-8	TRBJ1-1	TGTGCCAGCAGCTCGAGACAGGGAATTTTGAACACTGAAGCTTTCTTT	CASSSRQGILNTEAFF
NA	NA	TRBV28	TRBJ2-5	TGTGCCAGCAGTCGAGGAGGGCGGGAAGAGACCCAGTACTTC	CASSRGGREETQYF
NA	NA	TRBV6-1	TRBJ2-3	TGTGCCAGCAGTGACATAGGCGGGGTCCCAAAGACAGATACGCAGTATTTT	CASSDIGGVPKTDTQYF
NA	few	TRBV18	TRBJ2-1	TGTGCCAGCTCACGAGTAGCGGCTGACAATGAGCAGTTCTTC	CASSRVAADNEQFF
TRBD1	NA	TRBV10-2	TRBJ1-1	TGCGCCAGCAGCCCGTTCCCGAGACAGGGGCACAATGAAGCTTTCTTT	CASSPFPRQGHNEAFF
TRBD2	NA	TRBV19	TRBJ2-3	TGTGCCAGTAGTAACCCCAGGACTAGCGGGAGACAAGGTACGCAGTATTTT	CASSNPRTSGRQGTQYF